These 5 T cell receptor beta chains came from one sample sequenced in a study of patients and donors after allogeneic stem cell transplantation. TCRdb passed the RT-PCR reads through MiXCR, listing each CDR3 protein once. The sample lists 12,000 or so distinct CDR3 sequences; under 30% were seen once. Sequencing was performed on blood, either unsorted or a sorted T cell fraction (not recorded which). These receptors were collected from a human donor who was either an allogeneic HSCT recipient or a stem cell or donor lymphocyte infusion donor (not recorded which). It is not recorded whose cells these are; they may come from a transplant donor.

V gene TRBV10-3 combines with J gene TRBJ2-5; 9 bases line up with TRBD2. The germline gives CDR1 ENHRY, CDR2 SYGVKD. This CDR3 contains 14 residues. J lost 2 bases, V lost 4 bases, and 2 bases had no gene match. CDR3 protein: CAISGLAGQETQYF. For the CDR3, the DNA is TGTGCCATCAGTGGGCTAGCGGGGCAAGAGACCCAGTACTTC.

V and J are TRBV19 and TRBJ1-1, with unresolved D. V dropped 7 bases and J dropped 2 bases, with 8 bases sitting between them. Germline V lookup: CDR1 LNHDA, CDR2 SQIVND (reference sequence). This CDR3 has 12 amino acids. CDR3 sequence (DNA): TGTGCCAGTAAGGGCAGAAACACTGAAGCTTTCTTT. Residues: CASKGRNTEAFF.

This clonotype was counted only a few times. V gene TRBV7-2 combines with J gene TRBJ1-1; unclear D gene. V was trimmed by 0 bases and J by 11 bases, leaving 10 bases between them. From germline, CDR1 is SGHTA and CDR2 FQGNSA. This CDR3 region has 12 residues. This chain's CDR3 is CASSLAGRRAFF. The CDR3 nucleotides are TGTGCCAGCAGCTTAGCAGGGAGACGCGCTTTCTTT.

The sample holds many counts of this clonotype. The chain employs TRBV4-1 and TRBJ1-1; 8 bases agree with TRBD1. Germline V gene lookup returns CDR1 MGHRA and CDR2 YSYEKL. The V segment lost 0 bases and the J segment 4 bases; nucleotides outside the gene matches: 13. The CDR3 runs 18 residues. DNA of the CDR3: TGCGCCAGCAGCCAAGATCGAGGCCAGGCAGGGGGCACCACTGAAGCTTTCTTT. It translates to CASSQDRGQAGGTTEAFF.

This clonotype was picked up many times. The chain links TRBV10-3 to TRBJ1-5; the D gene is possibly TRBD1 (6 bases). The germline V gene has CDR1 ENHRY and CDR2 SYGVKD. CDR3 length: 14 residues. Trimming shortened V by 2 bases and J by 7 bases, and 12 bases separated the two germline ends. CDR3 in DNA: TGTGCCATCAGTGAGCTCCCGGGACAACAGCCCCAGCATTTT. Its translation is CAISELPGQQPQHF.